This T cell receptor beta chain appears in the sequencing data of a study of blood T cells in healthy people across ages (dated by TCRdb to about 2015). About the full investigation: Template switching captured roughly one uniquely barcoded TCR beta cDNA molecule per two T cells in model experiments. Using deep sequencing normalized with unique cDNA molecular identifiers, the study measured how TCR beta repertoire diversity changes with age. The donors were divided into four age groups: young (average around 17 years), middle-aged (about 39), aged (around 59) and long-lived (82). To avoid experimental bias, donors of different ages were distributed randomly across sequencing lanes. Using the same blood draw, the study looked at two additional independent replicas of 1 million unique cDNA reads for two donors, one aged 18 to 30 and the other aged 80 or older. Broad study findings and their caveats: As age increased, observed TCR beta diversity per million T cells dropped in a roughly linear way, and a significant reduction was already evident by age about 36. There was a strong correlation between observed TCR beta diversity and the percentage of naive T cells measured by flow cytometry. Conclusive comparison of naive and antigen-experienced compartments was prevented by the profiling of bulk unsorted PBMCs. Because donor CMV infection status was unknown, age-related changes in expanded clonotypes were potentially confounded. Compared with the aged group, more naive CD4+ T cells, fewer expanded clones and increased TCR diversity were shown by the long-lived group, suggesting age selection. Estimates of total diversity from one million sequenced T cells were regarded as lower bounds and underestimates.

In the germline V gene (reference sequence), CDR1 corresponds to LGHDT and CDR2 to YNNKEL. The CDR3 spans 15 residues, from the cysteine through the phenylalanine. This entry keeps only the CDR3 DNA: 45 bases, framed from base 1. Cut back by 1 base and 6 bases, the V and J ends lie 13 bases apart. A remark on this clonotype: No antigen is known for it. Base qualities were left out, and no much larger clone turns up one base away.

Library generation was performed with 5' RACE. Sequencing used an Illumina HiSeq 2500. A second roughly 6 to 11 cycle PCR used a sample-barcoded 5' primer and a J-beta primer mix. A unique molecular identifier was introduced onto each TCR beta cDNA molecule by a template-switch 5' adaptor carrying 12 random nucleotides. Each sample yielded at least 2.5 million CDR3-containing paired-end reads. All of the RNA was converted into first-strand cDNA using the Mint cDNA synthesis kit, with a TRBC-specific oligonucleotide serving as the primer. After uracil-DNA glycosylase treatment, a first 18-cycle PCR used universal primers M1SS and BC2_uni_R on all cDNA. Per the source publication's procedure: Normalization of each sample was performed by random selection of 1 million high-quality reads, each carrying a distinct molecular identifier. Reads with shared molecular identifiers were discarded instead of being binned into consensus sequences. MiTCR, run with a Q25 quality threshold and the strictest error-elimination algorithm, handled CDR3 identification, clonotype clustering and error correction. Lower-bound total TCR beta diversity was estimated with a nonparametric unseen species model using Euler transformation. In-frame beta chains were kept once TCRdb had trimmed the public reads at Q25 with fastp and called clones with MiXCR. Rows with a matching CDR3 protein are joined into one entry that keeps the most common DNA and genes. The V and J calls were determined by TCRdb, not by the authors. Here the sample has about a million distinct CDR3 sequences; 51% occur a single time. Clones ranked in the top ten supply about a fifth of the sample.

The 40 or so donors, aged roughly 6 to 100 years, were systemically healthy Caucasian individuals from Russia. Roughly 9.5 milliliters of peripheral blood were drawn from each donor into EDTA-treated Vacutainer tubes. Ficoll-Paque density-gradient centrifugation was used to isolate PBMCs, with at least 7 million obtained per sample. Total RNA, at least 6 micrograms per sample, was extracted from PBMCs with Trizol reagent. Naive CD45RAhigh/CD27high T cell percentages were measured by flow cytometry on a PBMC aliquot from every donor. This TCR derives from a woman aged 60-75 years in good health. The sequenced sample was blood. The sequence links TRBV3-1 to TRBJ2-1; TRBD2 is a weak D gene call, 5 bases matching. The CDR3 corresponds to CASSQALQRSNEQFF. In nucleotide form, the sequence is TGTGCCAGCAGCCAAGCCCTCCAGCGGTCCAATGAGCAGTTCTTC.